This T cell receptor (beta chain) was retrieved from a study of PD-L1 blockade in urothelial cancer (dated by TCRdb to 2016 to 2017). For context, the study as a whole: Therapy was started at some point between 2013 and 2015 for all patients, and atezolizumab 1,200 mg was administered intravenously every 3 weeks. Pretreatment blood TCR-seq was available for nearly 30 patients, at least one posttreatment blood collection was obtained for approximately 25 patients, and tumor TCR-seq was available for approximately 25 patients. In the same patients who had TCR sequencing, pretreatment tumors also underwent whole exome sequencing and RNA sequencing. Durable clinical benefit meant progression-free survival longer than 6 months, and TCR features were also tested against progression-free and overall survival. Blood samples were analyzed at two time points: 3 weeks after treatment start (second dose) and 6 weeks after treatment start. The study, an exploratory multi-omic analysis, examined somatic, immune and clinical correlates of response to PD-L1 blockade with atezolizumab in urothelial cancer. Patients had an ECOG performance status of 0 or 1 and had received between 0 and 3 prior chemotherapy regimens. Durable clinical benefit was achieved by nine patients but not by the remaining 20. About 90% of the 29 patients were males with bladder-origin urothelial cancer, and about 65% of the 29 reported a prior smoking history. TCR sequencing covered pretreatment tumor samples and matched, serially collected peripheral blood taken before and after atezolizumab treatment. A median of about 150,000 T cells and 85,000 or so unique TCRs was obtained from blood samples, and a median clonality of roughly 0.08 was observed. General study outcomes and caveats: Because of the small sample size (n of about 30) and the many exploratory analyses performed, the results are intended to be regarded as hypothesis-generating. Patients with durable benefit showed greater expansion of tumor-associated TCR clones in peripheral blood 3 weeks after starting treatment (n ≈ 20, p = 0.022). Improved progression-free and overall survival was found to be associated with pretreatment peripheral blood TCR clonality below the median.

Points on this clone: The antigen it recognizes is unknown. Qualities for individual bases were not recorded, and no much larger clone is one base off.

Synthetic TCR analog templates were spiked into each PCR so that absolute template abundance could be estimated from read counts. Using the immunoSEQ assay, TCRbeta CDR3 regions were amplified from genomic DNA with bias-controlled V and J gene primers. Rearranged TCRbeta segments were sequenced at approximately 20X coverage. Per the source publication's procedure: Sequencing errors were corrected by clustering and CDR3s were annotated against IMGT to assign V, D and J genes. Only productive TCRbeta rearrangements were used in downstream analyses, excluding out-of-frame or stop-codon sequences. To compute clonality, Shannon entropy was normalized by the log of the number of unique productive sequences and then subtracted from one. Fisher's exact test with Benjamini-Hochberg correction, using a cutoff of adjusted p below 0.01, was how clones that differed between time points or between blood and tumor were identified. TCRdb retrieved this table from immuneACCESS and kept in-frame rearrangements only. Not all clones are present; in checked studies, unresolved V genes account for under half, and no reason is known for the remainder. V, J and clone size derive from that table, while D and trimming were established from the DNA sequence. Present in this sample are about 48,000 clones, 70% to 90% of which were seen just once. The top ten constitute over 8.5% of the sample.

What the time point label conveys for this sample: peripheral blood 6 weeks after treatment start. A cohort of around 29 patients with locally advanced or metastatic urothelial carcinoma, treated at Memorial Sloan Kettering on a trial protocol, was included. Peripheral blood mononuclear cells were collected pretreatment and during treatment, at between 1 and 8 total time points per patient. The Qiagen DNeasy Blood extraction kit was used to purify genomic DNA from total PBMCs and from tumor samples. PBMCs were collected pretreatment and during treatment and were isolated and stored as previously described. This specimen consisted of PBMCs, obtained around atezolizumab (anti-PD-L1) treatment. This sequence originates from a man between 70 and 80 years old with urothelial cancer.

Here is the DNA: TGTGCCAGTAGTATAGATCCCCCAGGGCTATCCAATCAGCCCCAGCATTTT. The resulting protein is CASSIDPPGLSNQPQHF. The rearrangement joined TRBV19 to TRBJ1-5; TRBD1 is possibly the D segment (5 matching bases). V drops 0 bases and J drops 3 bases, leaving 15 bases in between. CDR1 is given as LNHDA and CDR2 as SQIVND, both from the germline V gene (reference sequence). The cysteine opens and the phenylalanine closes a CDR3 of 17 amino acids. Of the read, only the CDR3 DNA is kept; its 51 bases are in frame from base 1.